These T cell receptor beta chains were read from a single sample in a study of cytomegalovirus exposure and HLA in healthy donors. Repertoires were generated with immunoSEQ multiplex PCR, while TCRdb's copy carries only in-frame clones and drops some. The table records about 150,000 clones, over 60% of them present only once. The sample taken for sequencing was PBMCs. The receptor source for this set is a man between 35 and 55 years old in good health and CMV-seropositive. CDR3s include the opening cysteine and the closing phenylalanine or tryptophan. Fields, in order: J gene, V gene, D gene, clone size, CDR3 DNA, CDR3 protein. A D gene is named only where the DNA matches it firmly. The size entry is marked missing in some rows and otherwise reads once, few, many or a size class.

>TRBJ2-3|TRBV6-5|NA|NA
TGTGCCAGCGGGCGGGTTTCAGATACGCAGTATTTT
CASGRVSDTQYF
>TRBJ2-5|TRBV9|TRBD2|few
TGTGCCAGCAGCGTAGAGTTTGGGCTAGCGGGCCAAGAGACCCAGTACTTC
CASSVEFGLAGQETQYF
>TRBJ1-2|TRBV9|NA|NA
TGTGCCAGCAGCGTAGCCCCGACGGAAAACAGTGGCTACACCTTC
CASSVAPTENSGYTF
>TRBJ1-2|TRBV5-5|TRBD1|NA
TGCGCCAGCAGCCAAGATAAGGGGAGGACAGGGTACTATGGCTACACCTTC
CASSQDKGRTGYYGYTF
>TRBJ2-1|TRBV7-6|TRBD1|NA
TGTGCCAGCAGCTTAGGCAGGGGGCTCTACAATGAGCAGTTCTTC
CASSLGRGLYNEQFF
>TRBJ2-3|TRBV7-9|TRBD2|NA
TGTGCCAGCAGCGGACTAGCGGGACCAGATACGCAGTATTTT
CASSGLAGPDTQYF
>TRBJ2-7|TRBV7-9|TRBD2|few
TGTTCCAGCAGCTTAGGCGGCGGACTAGCGGTACGGGAGCAGTACTTC
CSSSLGGGLAVREQYF
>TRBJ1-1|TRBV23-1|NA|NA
TGCGCCAGCAGTCAATCGGCGGCGGAGGACACTGAAGCTTTCTTT
CASSQSAAEDTEAFF
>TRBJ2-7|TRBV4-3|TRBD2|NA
TGCGCCAGCAGCCCCAGTGGGACTAGCGTTATAAACGAGCAGTACTTC
CASSPSGTSVINEQYF
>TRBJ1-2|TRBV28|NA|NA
TGTGCCAGCAGTTTAAAAGGGGCCTATGGCTACACCTTC
CASSLKGAYGYTF
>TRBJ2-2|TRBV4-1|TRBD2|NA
TGCGCCAGCAGCCACCAACTAGCGGGATCCAACACCGGGGAGCTGTTTTTT
CASSHQLAGSNTGELFF
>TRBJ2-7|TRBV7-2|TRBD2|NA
TGTGCCAGCAGCCTGTTTGCGGGAGGGTACGAGCAGTACTTC
CASSLFAGGYEQYF
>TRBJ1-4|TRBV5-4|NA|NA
TGTGCCAGCAGCTTGTCCCTTGCAACTAATGAAAAACTGTTTTTT
CASSLSLATNEKLFF
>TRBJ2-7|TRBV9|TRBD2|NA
TGTGCCAGCAGCGTAGCTCTGGGCGGGAGGGGGGACGAGCAGTACTTC
CASSVALGGRGDEQYF
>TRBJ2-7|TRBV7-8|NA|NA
TGTGCCAGCAGCTTAGGAGAAGGGGGCTACGAGCAGTACTTC
CASSLGEGGYEQYF
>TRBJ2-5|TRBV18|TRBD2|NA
TGTGCCAGCTCACCAGGCGATTTTGGCGGGAGGGCCCGAGAGACCCAGTACTTC
CASSPGDFGGRARETQYF
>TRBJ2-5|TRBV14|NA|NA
TGTGCCAGCAGCCAAGAATGGCGGGAGACCCAGTACTTC
CASSQEWRETQYF
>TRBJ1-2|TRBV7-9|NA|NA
TGTTCCAGCAGCTTAGCCCGGGACACTCCTAACTATGGCTACACCTTC
CSSSLARDTPNYGYTF
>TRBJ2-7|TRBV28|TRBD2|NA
TGTGCCAGCAGTCCTCCTAGCGGGGGAGGTCCCGAGCAGTACTTC
CASSPPSGGGPEQYF
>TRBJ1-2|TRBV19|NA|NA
TGTGCCAGTAGCCACAGGGTCGATGGATCTGGCTACACCTTC
CASSHRVDGSGYTF
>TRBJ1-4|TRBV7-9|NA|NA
TGTGCCAGCAGCTTATTCCCCACTACAGGGAAGCTCGAAAAACTGTTTTTT
CASSLFPTTGKLEKLFF
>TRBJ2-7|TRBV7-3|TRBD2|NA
TGTGCCAGCAGCTTCACGGGGGGGCGCGAGCAGTACTTC
CASSFTGGREQYF
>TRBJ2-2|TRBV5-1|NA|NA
TGCGCCAGCAGCCCGAGCGGGAACACCGGGGAGCTGTTTTTT
CASSPSGNTGELFF
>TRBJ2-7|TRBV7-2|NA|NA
TGTGCCAGCAGCCCCTATAGCGGAGCTAACTACGAGCAGTACTTC
CASSPYSGANYEQYF
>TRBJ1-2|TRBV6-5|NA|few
TGTGCCAGCAGCTCCGACAGTAACTATGGCTACACCTTC
CASSSDSNYGYTF
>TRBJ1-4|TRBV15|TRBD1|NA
TGTGCCACCAGCAGACAGGGGGCGTCAACTAATGAAAAACTGTTTTTT
CATSRQGASTNEKLFF
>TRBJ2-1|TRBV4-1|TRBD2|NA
TGCGCCAGCAGCCAACACGGTAGCGGGAGATCCTACAATGAGCAGTTCTTC
CASSQHGSGRSYNEQFF
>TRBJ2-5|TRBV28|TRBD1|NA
TGTGCCAGCAGCCCGACAGGGAAGGAGCAGTACTTC
CASSPTGKEQYF
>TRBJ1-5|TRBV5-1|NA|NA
TGCGCCAGCAGCCCCAGAGGAGATAGCAATCAGCCCCAGCATTTT
CASSPRGDSNQPQHF
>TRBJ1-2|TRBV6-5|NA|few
TGTGCCAGCAAGCCAGACAGGAACTATGGCTACACCTTC
CASKPDRNYGYTF
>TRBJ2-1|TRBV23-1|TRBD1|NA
TGCGCCAGCAGCCCCCACGCGGGACAGGCGGAGTTCAATGAGCAGTTCTTC
CASSPHAGQAEFNEQFF
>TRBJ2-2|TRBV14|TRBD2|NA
TGTGCCAGCAGCCAATTCGGACTAGCGGCCGGGGAGCTGTTTTTT
CASSQFGLAAGELFF
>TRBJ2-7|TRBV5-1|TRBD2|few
TGCGCCAGCAGCAAACCTAGCGGGAGTGTGTACGAGCAGTACTTC
CASSKPSGSVYEQYF
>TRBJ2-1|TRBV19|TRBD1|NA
TGTGCCAGTAGTATAGGCTTTAGACAGGGGACCTACAATGAGCAGTTCTTC
CASSIGFRQGTYNEQFF
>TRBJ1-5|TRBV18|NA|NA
TGTGCCAGCTCATCCACTGACAGTTACAATCAGCCCCAGCATTTT
CASSSTDSYNQPQHF
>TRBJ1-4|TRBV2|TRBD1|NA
TGTGCCAGCTCAGGACAGGATCGGGAAAAACTGTTTTTT
CASSGQDREKLFF
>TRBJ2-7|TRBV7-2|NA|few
TGTGCCAGCAGCTTAGGGAGGGAATACGAGCAGTACTTC
CASSLGREYEQYF
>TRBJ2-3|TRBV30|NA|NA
TGTGCCTGGAGCCCCGTCACAGATACGCAGTATTTT
CAWSPVTDTQYF
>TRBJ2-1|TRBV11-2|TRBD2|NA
TGTGCCAGCAGCTTAGGAGCGGGAGGGCCAGGTTGGGACAATGAGCAGTTCTTC
CASSLGAGGPGWDNEQFF
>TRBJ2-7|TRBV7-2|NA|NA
TGTGCCAGCAGCCCCCGGACTACCTACGAGCAGTACTTC
CASSPRTTYEQYF
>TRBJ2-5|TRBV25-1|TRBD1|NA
TGTGCCAGCAGTGAAGATTTGGGCAGGGGGCAGGAGACCCAGTACTTC
CASSEDLGRGQETQYF
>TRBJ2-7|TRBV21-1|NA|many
TGTGCCAGCAGCCTAAGAGGCCGTAAGCGGGAGGGTAACGAGCAGTACTTC
CASSLRGRKREGNEQYF